This TCR beta chain was sequenced in a study of cytomegalovirus exposure and HLA in healthy donors. Overall study findings and caveats: HLA allele associations emerged for 16,951 TCR beta sequences in a later analysis, at 0.05 false discovery rate. Sequencing artifact likely explains a cluster of highly shared sequence variants. Donor immune exposure was known only as CMV serostatus. Reportedly, cytomegalovirus status was diagnosed with high sensitivity and specificity.

As to this clone: Its antigen is unknown.

With 60 Vbeta and 13 Jbeta primers, the PCR was carried out. The protocol was immunoSEQ multiplex PCR, while the TCRdb copy is restricted to in-frame clones and leaves out a portion. The table lists approximately 120,000 clones, roughly a tenth of them singletons, with 4% to 5% in the top ten. The sample was PBMCs. This TCR came from a woman aged 18 to 35 in good health and CMV-seropositive.

CDR3 DNA sequence: TGTGCCAGCAGTCCCCCAGCGGGGCTCACAGATACGCAGTATTTT. The encoded protein is CASSPPAGLTDTQYF. This rearrangement joins TRBV28 to TRBJ2-3, with TRBD2 matching over 7 bases. The CDR3 is made up of 15 amino acids. V shed 5 bases and J 2 bases; nucleotides not matched to a gene: 7. Germline V lookup: CDR1 MDHEN, CDR2 SYDVKM.